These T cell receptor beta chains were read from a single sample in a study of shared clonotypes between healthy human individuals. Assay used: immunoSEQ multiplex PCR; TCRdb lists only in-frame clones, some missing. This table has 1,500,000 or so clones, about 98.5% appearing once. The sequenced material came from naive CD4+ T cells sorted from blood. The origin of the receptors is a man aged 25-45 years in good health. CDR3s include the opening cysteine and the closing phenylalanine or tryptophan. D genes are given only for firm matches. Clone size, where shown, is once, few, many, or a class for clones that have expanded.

TGCGCCAGCAGCTCGTTAGGCCCCGGACAGGGGGCCTCCTACGAGCAGTACTTC,CASSSLGPGQGASYEQYF,TRBD1,TRBV5-1,NA,TRBJ2-7
TGTGCTAGTGGTGCGGGACTAGCGGGAACCACAGATACGCAGTATTTT,CASGAGLAGTTDTQYF,TRBD2,TRBV12-5,NA,TRBJ2-3
TGTGCCATCAGTTACGGGAGTGGCTCCTACGAGCAGTACTTC,CAISYGSGSYEQYF,NA,TRBV10-3,NA,TRBJ2-7
TGCGCCAGCAGCCCCTGGACTAGCGGGAGGAGGTCGAACACCGGGGAGCTGTTTTTT,CASSPWTSGRRSNTGELFF,TRBD2,TRBV5-1,NA,TRBJ2-2
TGTGCCAGCAGGCCGGGACGCAGCTATGGCTACACCTTC,CASRPGRSYGYTF,NA,TRBV6-6,NA,TRBJ1-2
TGTGCCAGCGCTGACGGTAGCACAGATACGCAGTATTTT,CASADGSTDTQYF,NA,TRBV11-3,NA,TRBJ2-3
TGTGCCAGCAGCCCTGGACAGGGTACCTACGAGCAGTACTTC,CASSPGQGTYEQYF,TRBD1,TRBV11-2,NA,TRBJ2-7
TGTGCCAGCTCACCAACCCGGGCAACTAATGAAAAACTGTTTTTT,CASSPTRATNEKLFF,NA,TRBV18,NA,TRBJ1-4
TGTGCCAGTAGTATTCTCGGACCGAAAAACAATGAGCAGTTCTTC,CASSILGPKNNEQFF,NA,TRBV19,NA,TRBJ2-1
TGTGCCAGCAGTTCCGGACTGATTAATGAAAAACTGTTTTTT,CASSSGLINEKLFF,NA,TRBV6-6,NA,TRBJ1-4
TGTGCCAGCTCACCTCCGGGCCTAGCGGCGGACAATGAGCAGTTCTTC,CASSPPGLAADNEQFF,TRBD2,TRBV18,once,TRBJ2-1
TGCAGCGGCCTACTAGCGCCCTCGGGAGAGCAGTACTTC,CSGLLAPSGEQYF,TRBD2,TRBV29-1,NA,TRBJ2-7
TGCAGTGTTAGGGTAGTAGGGCAGTACTTC,CSVRVVGQYF,NA,TRBV20-1,NA,TRBJ2-7
TGTGCCACCAGCAGAGCCGGGACTAGCGGTGGGGGTGAGCAGTTCTTC,CATSRAGTSGGGEQFF,TRBD2,TRBV15,NA,TRBJ2-1
TGTGCCAGCTCACCACCGGGGTCAGATACGCAGTATTTT,CASSPPGSDTQYF,NA,TRBV18,few,TRBJ2-3
TGTGCCAGCAGCTTCGAGCGAAGCTCCTACAATGAGCAGTTCTTC,CASSFERSSYNEQFF,NA,TRBV7-9,NA,TRBJ2-1
TGCGCCAGCAGCTTGGAAGGGTCCTATGGCTACACCTTC,CASSLEGSYGYTF,NA,TRBV5-1,once,TRBJ1-2
TGTGCCAGCAGCCACATTGTGGGGTCGCGGGCTGAAGCTTTCTTT,CASSHIVGSRAEAFF,NA,TRBV7-9,NA,TRBJ1-1
TGTGCCAGCAGTGTTGGTGAAAAACTGTTTTTT,CASSVGEKLFF,NA,TRBV25-1,NA,TRBJ1-4
TGTGCCAGCAGCACGGGACCGCGGAGCACAGATACGCAGTATTTT,CASSTGPRSTDTQYF,NA,TRBV11-3,NA,TRBJ2-3
TGTGCCAGCAGCCTCCTGGCGGGAGTGTACGAGCAGTACTTC,CASSLLAGVYEQYF,TRBD2,TRBV14,NA,TRBJ2-7
TGTGCCAGCAGCTTGGGTCCAAGCTCGAGCACAGATACGCAGTATTTT,CASSLGPSSSTDTQYF,NA,TRBV5-6,NA,TRBJ2-3
TGCAGCGTTTGGGGGCTAGCGGGAGAGTTCTCCTACAATGAGCAGTTCTTC,CSVWGLAGEFSYNEQFF,TRBD2,TRBV29-1,NA,TRBJ2-1
TGTGCCAGCAGTCATTATAGCCCCCAACTGGGAGCGCAGTATTTT,CASSHYSPQLGAQYF,NA,TRBV28,NA,TRBJ2-3
TGTGCCATCAGAGGGACAGAGCTCACTGAAGCTTTCTTT,CAIRGTELTEAFF,TRBD1,TRBV10-3,NA,TRBJ1-1
TGTGCCAGCAGCTCGTCTGCGGGGACAGGGGGGGGCTACACCTTC,CASSSSAGTGGGYTF,TRBD1,TRBV7-2,NA,TRBJ1-2
TGCGCCAGCAGCTTGGCCCGCGCAAACCCCACACACAAACGGTCTGGGGCCAACGTCCTGACTTTC,CASSLARANPTHKRSGANVLTF,NA,TRBV5-1,NA,TRBJ2-6
TGTGCCAGCAGTTATCCGACGCAGTACGAAGCTTTCTTT,CASSYPTQYEAFF,NA,TRBV6-1,NA,TRBJ1-1
TGCGCCAGCAGCTTCCGACTAGCGGGAGGTACAGATACGCAGTATTTT,CASSFRLAGGTDTQYF,TRBD2,TRBV5-1,NA,TRBJ2-3
TGTGCCAGCAGTGAACAAGAAGAGACCCAGTACTTC,CASSEQEETQYF,NA,TRBV25-1,NA,TRBJ2-5
TGTGCCAGCAGTGGGGGTGGGGGGAGCAATCAGCCCCAGCATTTT,CASSGGGGSNQPQHF,NA,TRBV6-1,NA,TRBJ1-5
TGTGCCAGCAGCTCGTACCGGGACCGCGCCTACGAGCAGTACTTC,CASSSYRDRAYEQYF,NA,TRBV11-2,NA,TRBJ2-7
TGCGCCAGCAGTGAGGGGGGCCCCCAAGAGACCCAGTACTTC,CASSEGGPQETQYF,NA,TRBV10-1,NA,TRBJ2-5
TGCAGTAGACTATTCGCAGATACGCAGTATTTT,CSRLFADTQYF,NA,TRBV20-1,NA,TRBJ2-3
TGCGCCAGCAGTTCACAGGAATTCACTGAAGCTTTCTTT,CASSSQEFTEAFF,NA,TRBV10-1,once,TRBJ1-1
TGTGCCAGCAGCATAGGGTGGGAGACCCAGTACTTC,CASSIGWETQYF,NA,TRBV5-6,NA,TRBJ2-5
TGCGCCAGCAGCGTCACAGGGGTCAATGAGCAGTTCTTC,CASSVTGVNEQFF,TRBD1,TRBV5-1,NA,TRBJ2-1
TGTGCCAGCCAGAGGGGGGCTTTTAGCAATCAGCCCCAGCATTTT,CASQRGAFSNQPQHF,NA,TRBV6-5,NA,TRBJ1-5
TGTGCCAGCAGAGGGGGCTGGACCGGGGAGCTGTTTTTT,CASRGGWTGELFF,TRBD1,TRBV7-6,NA,TRBJ2-2
TGTGCCAGCAGCTTAAATCGGGGGACTAGGTCCTCCTACGAGCAGTACTTC,CASSLNRGTRSSYEQYF,TRBD2,TRBV11-2,NA,TRBJ2-7
TGCGCCAGCAGCTTCGGCACCGGGGAGCTGTTTTTT,CASSFGTGELFF,NA,TRBV5-1,few,TRBJ2-2
TGTGCCAGCAGCTTGGCTTCGGGGTCGAACTATGGCTACACCTTC,CASSLASGSNYGYTF,NA,TRBV5-8,NA,TRBJ1-2
TGTGCCAGCAGCCGTCAAGGGACAGGGAACTATGGCTACACCTTC,CASSRQGTGNYGYTF,TRBD1,TRBV14,once,TRBJ1-2
TGTGCCAGTAGTGCCCGGGACAGAAACACTGAAGCTTTCTTT,CASSARDRNTEAFF,TRBD1,TRBV19,NA,TRBJ1-1
TGTGCCAGCTCAACAAGTGGGGGACAGGGGTCCGATACGCAGTATTTT,CASSTSGGQGSDTQYF,TRBD1,TRBV18,NA,TRBJ2-3